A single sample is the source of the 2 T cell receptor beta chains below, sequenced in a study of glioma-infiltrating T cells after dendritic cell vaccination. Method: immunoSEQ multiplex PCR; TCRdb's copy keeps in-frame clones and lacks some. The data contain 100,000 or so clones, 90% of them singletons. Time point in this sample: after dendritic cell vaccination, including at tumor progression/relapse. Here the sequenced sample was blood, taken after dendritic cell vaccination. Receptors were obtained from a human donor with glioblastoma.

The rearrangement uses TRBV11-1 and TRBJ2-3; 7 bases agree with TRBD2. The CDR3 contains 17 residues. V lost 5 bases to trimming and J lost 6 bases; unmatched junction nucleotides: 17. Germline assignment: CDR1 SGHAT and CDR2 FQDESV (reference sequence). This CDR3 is CASSTTWDLSGGDTQYF. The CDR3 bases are TGTGCCAGCAGCACTACATGGGACTTATCCGGGGGGGATACGCAGTATTTT.

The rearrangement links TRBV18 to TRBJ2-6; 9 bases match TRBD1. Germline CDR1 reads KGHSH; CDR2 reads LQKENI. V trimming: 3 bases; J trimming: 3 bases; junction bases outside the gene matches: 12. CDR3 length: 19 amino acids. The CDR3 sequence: CASSPVTGTGTGGANVLTF. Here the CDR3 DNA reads TGTGCCAGCTCACCTGTTACCGGGACAGGGACCGGTGGGGCCAACGTCCTGACTTTC.